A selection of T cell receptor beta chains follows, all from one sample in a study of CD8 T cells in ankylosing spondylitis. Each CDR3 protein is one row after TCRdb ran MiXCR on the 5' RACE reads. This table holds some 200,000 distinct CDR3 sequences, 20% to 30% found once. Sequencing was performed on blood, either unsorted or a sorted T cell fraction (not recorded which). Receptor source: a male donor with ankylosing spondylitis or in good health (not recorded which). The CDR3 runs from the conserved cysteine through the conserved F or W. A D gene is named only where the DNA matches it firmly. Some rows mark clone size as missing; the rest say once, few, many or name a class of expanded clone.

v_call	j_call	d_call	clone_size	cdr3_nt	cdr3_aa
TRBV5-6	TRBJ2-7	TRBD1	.	TGTGCCAGCAGCGACAAACAGGGGGCGAGCTCCTACGAGCAGTACTTC	CASSDKQGASSYEQYF
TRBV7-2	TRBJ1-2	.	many	TGTGCCAGCAGCCCAACCGGTTCCCCATACAGCACCTTC	CASSPTGSPYSTF
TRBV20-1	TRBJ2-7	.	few	TGCAGTGCTCGCCCTGGCGGGTCCGAGCAGTACTTC	CSARPGGSEQYF
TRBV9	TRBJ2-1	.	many	TGTGCCAGCAGCGTTGCAAAGGGTGAGCAGTTCTTC	CASSVAKGEQFF
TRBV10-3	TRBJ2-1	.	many	TGTGCCGTGAGTAGTGCGGTTTACAATGAGCAGTTCTTC	CAVSSAVYNEQFF
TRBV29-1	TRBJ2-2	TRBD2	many	TGCAGCGCCGAACGGGGGGTTGGCGCCGGGGAGCTGTTTTTT	CSAERGVGAGELFF
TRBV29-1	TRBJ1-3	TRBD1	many	TGCAGCGTTAGACAGGGTGCTGGAAACACCATATATTTT	CSVRQGAGNTIYF
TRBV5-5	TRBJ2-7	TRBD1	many	TGTGCCAGCAGCTTGACGGGACAGGGAATCGACGAGCAGTACTTC	CASSLTGQGIDEQYF
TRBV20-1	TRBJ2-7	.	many	TGCAGTGCTAGAGATTCCCTAGATCTAACCCACGAGCAGTACTTC	CSARDSLDLTHEQYF
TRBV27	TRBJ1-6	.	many	TGTGCCAGCAGTTTTCAGCGACCGGTCAATAATTCACCCCTCCACTTT	CASSFQRPVNNSPLHF
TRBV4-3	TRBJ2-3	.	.	TGCGCCAGCAGCCAAGATTACACGGTGCCCACAGATACGCAGTATTTT	CASSQDYTVPTDTQYF
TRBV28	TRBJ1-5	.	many	TGTGCCAGCACCTCAGGGGGCAATCAGCCCCAGCATTTT	CASTSGGNQPQHF
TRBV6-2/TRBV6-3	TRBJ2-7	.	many	TGTGCCAGCAGCCGTACAGAGGGCCCCTACGAGCAGTACTTC	CASSRTEGPYEQYF
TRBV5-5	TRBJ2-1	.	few	TGTGCCAGCAGCTTGGCCGAGGGGTCACGGTTCTTC	CASSLAEGSRFF
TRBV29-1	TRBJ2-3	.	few	TGCAGCGCCTATACGGGGCAAGATCCAGATACGCAGTATTTT	CSAYTGQDPDTQYF
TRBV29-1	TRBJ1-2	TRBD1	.	TGCAGCGCCTCAACACAGGGGGCTGGCGGCTACACCTTC	CSASTQGAGGYTF
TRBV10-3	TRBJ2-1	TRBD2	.	TGTGCCATCAGTACTAGCGGGAGGCACGGCAATGAGCAGTTCTTC	CAISTSGRHGNEQFF
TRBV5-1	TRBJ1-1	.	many	TGCGCCAGCAGCTTTCAGGATAAGAACACTGAAGCTTTCTTT	CASSFQDKNTEAFF
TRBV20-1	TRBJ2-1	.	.	TGCAGTGCCAGACCACCGACAGGGGAGGGCTATGAGCAGTTCTTC	CSARPPTGEGYEQFF
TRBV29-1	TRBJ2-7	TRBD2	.	TGCAGCGTTGCTCCTAGCGGGAGCCACGAGCAGTACTTC	CSVAPSGSHEQYF
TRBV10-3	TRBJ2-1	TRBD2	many	TGTGCCATCAGAGATAGCGGGAGCGATGAGCAGTTCTTC	CAIRDSGSDEQFF
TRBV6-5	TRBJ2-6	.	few	TGTGCCAGCAGTTACAGGTCACAGGGACCTGGGGCCAACGTCCTGACTTTC	CASSYRSQGPGANVLTF
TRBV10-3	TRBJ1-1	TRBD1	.	TGTGCCATCAGTGTCGGGACAGGGACGAGTACTGAAGCTTTCTTT	CAISVGTGTSTEAFF
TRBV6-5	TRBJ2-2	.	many	TGTGCCAGCAGGGGACAAAGGGAGCTGTTTTTT	CASRGQRELFF
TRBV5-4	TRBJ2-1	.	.	TGTGCCAGCAGCCGACAGGACTTCAATGAGCAGTTCTTC	CASSRQDFNEQFF
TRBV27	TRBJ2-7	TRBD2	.	TGTGCCAGCAGGATAGCGGGAGGGCAGGGCGAGCAGTACTTC	CASRIAGGQGEQYF
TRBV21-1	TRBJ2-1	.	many	TGTGCCAGCAGCAAGCCTAGGGACAGGGGTGGCGATGAGCAGTTCTTC	CASSKPRDRGGDEQFF
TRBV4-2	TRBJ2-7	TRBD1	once	TGTGCCAGCAGCCAAGCGTCGGGACAGAGCTCCTACGAGCAGTACTTC	CASSQASGQSSYEQYF
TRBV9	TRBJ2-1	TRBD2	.	TGTGCCAGCAGCCCAACCGGGACTAGCGGACGTGAGCAGTTCTTC	CASSPTGTSGREQFF
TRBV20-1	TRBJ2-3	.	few	TGCAGTGCTAGTCGTCTAATTGTAGTCGGCACAGATACGCAGTATTTT	CSASRLIVVGTDTQYF
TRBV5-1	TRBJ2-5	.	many	TGCGCCAGCAGCGGCGGGACAGTACAAGAGACCCAGTACTTC	CASSGGTVQETQYF
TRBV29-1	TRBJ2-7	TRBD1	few	TGCAGCGTTTTGCCGGGACAGGCCTCCTACGAGCAGTACTTC	CSVLPGQASYEQYF
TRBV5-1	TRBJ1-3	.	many	TGCGCCAGCAGCCCCGAGGGGGGTTCCTCTGGAAACACCATATATTTT	CASSPEGGSSGNTIYF
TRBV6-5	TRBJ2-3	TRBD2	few	TGTGCCAGCAGTTGGACGGGACTAGGGGCAGATACGCAGTATTTT	CASSWTGLGADTQYF
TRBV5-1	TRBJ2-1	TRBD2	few	TGCGCCAGCAGCTCCACCAGCCGACTAGCGGGAACGGATGAGCAGTTCTTC	CASSSTSRLAGTDEQFF
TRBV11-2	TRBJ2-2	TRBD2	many	TGTGCCAGCAGCTTTGGTCTAGCGGGAGGGACGAACACCGGGGAGCTGTTTTTT	CASSFGLAGGTNTGELFF
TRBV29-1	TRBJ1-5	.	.	TGCAGCGTTGGACAGGAGAGCAATCAGCCCCAGCATTTT	CSVGQESNQPQHF